One sample yielded the 11 T cell receptor beta chains listed below, sequenced in a study of response to subunit inactivated influenza vaccine. TCRdb processed the RT-PCR reads anew with MiXCR; each CDR3 protein has one entry. Of 450,000 to 600,000 distinct CDR3 sequences listed, approximately 16% were seen once; the top ten hold 2.5% to 3.5%. This sample comprised CD4+ T cells sorted from PBMCs, obtained around 25 months after vaccination. The receptors shown here come from a man aged 50 to 75 who received an inactivated influenza vaccine.

The chain employs TRBV6-2 or TRBV6-3 and TRBJ2-5; D is ambiguous. The CDR3 has 13 residues. The V end was cut by 2 bases, the J end by 1 base, with 5 bases between. The germline V gene encodes CDR1 MNHEY and CDR2 SVGEGT. This CDR3 is CASSYISQETQYF. Written as DNA, the CDR3 is TGTGCCAGCAGTTACATCTCCCAAGAGACCCAGTACTTC.

This clonotype was found many times. V usage is TRBV28 and J usage is TRBJ2-1, with 7 nucleotides matching TRBD1. The germline V gene has CDR1 MDHEN and CDR2 SYDVKM. The CDR3 runs to 14 residues. The V gene end was trimmed by 3 bases and the J gene end by 3 bases; junction bases not matched to a gene: 2. CDR3 protein: CASSFPGGYNEQFF. CDR3 in DNA: TGTGCCAGCAGTTTTCCAGGGGGCTACAATGAGCAGTTCTTC.

This clonotype was detected a few times. The J gene is TRBJ2-7, the V gene TRBV29-1; TRBD1 agrees at 7 bases. Germline V gene sequence: CDR1 SQVTM, CDR2 ANQGSEA. The V segment lost 6 bases and the J segment 6 bases; nucleotides outside the gene matches: 14. The CDR3 runs to 14 residues. CDR3 sequence (DNA): TGCAGCGTGCAATCCTCGACAGGGTCATCCGAGCAGTACTTC. This encodes CSVQSSTGSSEQYF.

A word on this clonotype: This may be a read error: a much more frequent sequence differs by one nucleotide. V gene TRBV11-2 combines with J gene TRBJ2-4; no definite D call. CDR3 length equals 13 residues. The germline CDR1 and CDR2 sequences are SGHAT and FQNNGV. The ends were cut back, 3 bases at V and 4 bases at J, with 7 bases in the middle. CDR3 residues: CASSLRKKNIQYF. For the CDR3, the DNA is TGTGCCAGCAGCTTGAGGAAAAAAAACATTCAGTACTTC. The variable domain in full, with the rest retrieved from reference TRBV11-2 and TRBJ2-4, is EAGVAQSPRYKIIEKRQSVAFWCNPISGHATLYWYQQILGQGPKLLIQFQNNGVVDDSQLPKDRFSAERLKGVDSTLKIQPAKLEDSAVYLCASSLRKKNIQYFGAGTRLSVL.

The V call is TRBV7-6, the J call TRBJ2-7; D tentatively reads TRBD1 or TRBD2 (5 bases each). The CDR3 has 13 residues. Germline V lookup: CDR1 SGHVS, CDR2 FNYEAQ. Trimming left V 6 bases short and J 6 bases short, with 15 bases between. The CDR3 DNA follows: TGTGCCAGCAGTCCCGGGACCTCATCCGAGCAGTACTTC. Protein sequence: CASSPGTSSEQYF.

This clonotype was observed many times. Written as DNA, the CDR3 is TGTGCCAGCAGCCAACATGGGACTTCCGAGCAGTACTTC. Amino acid sequence: CASSQHGTSEQYF. V gene TRBV3-1 combines with J gene TRBJ2-7; TRBD2 might be the D (6 bases). CDR3 size: 13 residues. Trimming pared 2 bases from V and 6 bases from J, leaving 11 bases between. Germline CDR1 is LGHDT and CDR2 is YNNKEL (reference sequence).

The chain has TRBV7-2 and TRBJ2-1; TRBD1 matches 8 bases. J lost 6 bases, V lost 4 bases, and 2 bases had no gene match. CDR3 length: 13 amino acids. Looked up from germline, CDR1 is SGHTA and CDR2 is FQGNSA. The CDR3: CASSSDRANEQFF. DNA for the CDR3: TGTGCCAGCAGCTCGGACAGGGCCAATGAGCAGTTCTTC.

The chain joins TRBV14 to TRBJ1-2; 7 nucleotides match TRBD1. The CDR3 consists of 14 residues. Germline V CDR1 and CDR2: SGHDN, FVKESK. V dropped 4 bases and J dropped 5; count of bases not matched to a gene: 7. The CDR3 is CASSRGGGRYGYTF. In DNA, the CDR3 is TGTGCCAGCAGCCGTGGAGGGGGCCGGTATGGCTACACCTTC.

This clonotype was seen many times. The rearrangement links TRBV5-1 to TRBJ2-3; D unresolved. Deletions cut 0 bases from V and 2 bases from J, with 10 bases between. CDR1 is SGHRS and CDR2 is YFSETQ in the germline V gene. The CDR3 runs 15 residues. The CDR3 region is CASSLGTVVTDTQYF. CDR3 coding DNA: TGCGCCAGCAGCTTGGGGACGGTCGTCACAGATACGCAGTATTTT.

The rearrangement links TRBV6-2 or TRBV6-3 to TRBJ1-6, with 7 nucleotides matching TRBD1. The CDR3 is 14 residues long. CDR1 and CDR2 from the germline V gene are MNHEY and SVGEGT. Unmatched junction bases numbered 8, after V lost 5 bases and J lost 10 bases. Here the CDR3 reads CASSTYRGSSPLHF. The CDR3, as DNA: TGTGCCAGCAGTACTTACAGGGGATCCTCACCCCTCCACTTT.

A few counts support this clonotype. The chain employs TRBV29-1 and TRBJ1-3; D is unclear. CDR1 and CDR2 from the germline V gene are SQVTM and ANQGSEA. V was cut by 4 bases and J by 1 base, with 11 bases left in between. The CDR3 totals 14 residues. The CDR3 DNA reads TGCAGCGTTGGTGACCCTTCTTCTGGAAACACCATATATTTT. Its protein product is CSVGDPSSGNTIYF.